This TCR beta chain originates from a study of shared clonotypes between healthy human individuals. Study in general: Three plates each covered CD4 naive and memory; CD8 naive two, CD8 memory one. Study-level findings and limits: Clonotypes not shared had lower generation probabilities than those common to all four donors.

Sequencing used immunoSEQ multiplex PCR; TCRdb keeps in-frame clones, though not all of them. The sample holds about 2 million clones; about 95% are singletons and the top ten take 1.2%. Germline V gene lookup returns CDR1 SEHNR and CDR2 FQNEAQ (reference sequence). The CDR3 has 14 amino acids. After removal of 6 bases from V and 6 bases from J, the junction contained 11 bases not matched to a gene. Turning to this clone: The antigen remains unidentified.

Positive CCR7 selection of CD45RO-negative cells yielded the naive CD8 cells, and terminally differentiated effector memory CD45RA+ cells were excluded. This receptor was taken from a man aged 18 to 30 in good health. Sequenced material: naive CD8+ T cells sorted from blood. The rearrangement uses TRBV7-9 and TRBJ2-7; 7 bases line up with TRBD2. CDR3 loop: CASSPPGTTLEQYF. For the CDR3, the DNA is TGTGCCAGCAGTCCACCCGGGACTACCCTCGAGCAGTACTTC.